These T cell receptor beta chains were read from a single sample in a study of siplizumab effects on memory and regulatory T cells. Profiling relied on immunoSEQ multiplex PCR, and the TCRdb table lists in-frame clones only, not all of them. The table records about 120,000 clones, about 93% of them present only once. Sequenced sample: non-Treg CD4+ T cells sorted from blood. The receptors were gathered from a human donor in good health. Each CDR3 is given with its conserved first and last residue. A D gene is named only where the DNA matches it firmly. Expanded clones get a size class; other rows say once, few or many, or leave the size out.

d_call j_call clone_size v_call cdr3_aa cdr3_nt
NA TRBJ2-3 NA TRBV7-8 CASSVGLGLGTDTQYF TGTGCCAGCAGCGTAGGTTTGGGGCTGGGGACAGATACGCAGTATTTT
NA TRBJ2-7 NA TRBV5-1 CASSLVGGLGEQYF TGCGCCAGCAGCTTGGTTGGAGGGCTGGGCGAGCAGTACTTC
TRBD1 TRBJ1-6 NA TRBV27 CASTTGQGNSPLHF TGTGCCAGCACCACAGGACAGGGAAATTCACCCCTCCACTTT
TRBD1 TRBJ2-7 NA TRBV4-1 CASSRTGLLYEQYF TGCGCCAGCAGCCGGACAGGGCTTCTCTACGAGCAGTACTTC
NA TRBJ1-2 NA TRBV18 CASSPTLTAVLGYTF TGTGCCAGCTCACCCACGTTGACCGCTGTCCTCGGCTACACCTTC
TRBD1 TRBJ2-7 NA TRBV19 CASTIQGGSYEQYF TGTGCCAGTACCATACAGGGGGGCTCCTACGAGCAGTACTTC
TRBD1 TRBJ2-4 NA TRBV19 CASSILRDRGGIQYF TGTGCCAGTAGTATCCTTCGGGACAGGGGAGGGATTCAGTACTTC
NA TRBJ1-6 NA TRBV5-4 CASSAGRRGYNSPLHF TGTGCCAGCAGCGCGGGACGCCGGGGGTACAATTCACCCCTCCACTTT
NA TRBJ1-5 few TRBV19 CASSILGGSNQPQHF TGTGCCAGTAGTATATTAGGGGGTAGCAATCAGCCCCAGCATTTT
TRBD1 TRBJ1-5 few TRBV6-4 CASSQGANQPQHF TGTGCCAGCAGTCAGGGGGCCAATCAGCCCCAGCATTTT
NA TRBJ2-1 NA TRBV5-1 CASSPATGGSPEQFF TGCGCCAGCAGCCCTGCGACGGGGGGCTCGCCTGAGCAGTTCTTC
NA TRBJ2-7 NA TRBV7-2 CASSLGGGGDEQYF TGTGCCAGCAGCTTAGGAGGTGGGGGCGACGAGCAGTACTTC
TRBD1 TRBJ2-5 NA TRBV5-1 CASSPSGQEETQYF TGCGCCAGCAGCCCCTCGGGACAGGAAGAGACCCAGTACTTC
TRBD2 TRBJ2-7 NA TRBV9 CASSVAGGQSYEQYF TGTGCCAGCAGCGTAGCGGGGGGGCAGTCCTACGAGCAGTACTTC
NA TRBJ1-3 NA TRBV6-5 CASSYKGDLKGNTIYF TGTGCCAGCAGTTATAAGGGAGATCTTAAAGGAAACACCATATATTTT
TRBD1 TRBJ2-4 NA TRBV7-2 CASSEPDRARKNIQYF TGTGCCAGCAGCGAACCCGACAGGGCGCGCAAAAACATTCAGTACTTC
NA TRBJ2-2 once TRBV2 CASTRGTSGGELFF TGTGCCAGCACCCGAGGGACGAGCGGCGGGGAGCTGTTTTTT
NA TRBJ1-4 NA TRBV4-2 CASSQDRAGNEKLFF TGTGCCAGCAGCCAAGATCGGGCGGGTAATGAAAAACTGTTTTTT
NA TRBJ2-3 NA TRBV15 CATSRELLTDTQYF TGTGCCACCAGCAGGGAGCTCTTGACAGATACGCAGTATTTT
NA TRBJ2-7 NA TRBV28 CASSLRLGTYEQYF TGTGCCAGCAGTTTAAGATTGGGCACCTACGAGCAGTACTTC
TRBD1 TRBJ1-4 NA TRBV6-5 CASSRDRRNEKLFF TGTGCCAGCAGTCGGGACAGGCGTAATGAAAAACTGTTTTTT
NA TRBJ1-6 NA TRBV18 CASSPSGRNSPLHF TGTGCCAGCTCACCATCGGGTCGTAATTCACCCCTCCACTTT
NA TRBJ2-5 NA TRBV6-5 CASSYSGQRQTQYF TGTGCCAGCAGTTATTCTGGACAGCGCCAGACCCAGTACTTC
TRBD2 TRBJ2-5 NA TRBV4-1 CASSQEGLAGGGETQYF TGCGCCAGCAGCCAAGAAGGACTAGCGGGGGGTGGGGAGACCCAGTACTTC
NA TRBJ2-5 NA TRBV28 CASSSMDRTVETQYF TGTGCCAGCAGTTCAATGGACCGGACGGTTGAGACCCAGTACTTC
TRBD2 TRBJ2-3 once TRBV11-2 CASSRRLAGEAYTQYF TGTGCCAGCAGCCGACGGCTAGCGGGCGAAGCCTATACGCAGTATTTT
NA TRBJ2-7 NA TRBV9 CASSQAGFSDEQYF TGTGCCAGCAGCCAGGCAGGGTTTTCCGACGAGCAGTACTTC
TRBD1 TRBJ1-2 NA TRBV20-1 CSARTGYGYTF TGCAGTGCTAGGACAGGGTACGGCTACACCTTC
NA TRBJ2-4 NA TRBV21-1 CASTQIAKNIQYF TGTGCCAGCACCCAGATAGCCAAAAACATTCAGTACTTC
NA TRBJ2-3 NA TRBV7-2 CASSLDRGTDTQYF TGTGCCAGCAGCTTAGACAGGGGCACAGATACGCAGTATTTT
TRBD1 TRBJ1-2 NA TRBV6-4 CASSDSTGGEVGYTF TGTGCCAGCAGTGACTCAACAGGGGGCGAAGTTGGCTACACCTTC
TRBD1 TRBJ1-2 NA TRBV6-1 CATATGGYGYTF TGTGCTACGGCGACAGGGGGCTATGGCTACACCTTC
NA TRBJ1-5 NA TRBV5-1 CASMEGGSQPQHF TGCGCCAGCATGGAAGGGGGAAGTCAGCCCCAGCATTTT
TRBD2 TRBJ2-3 NA TRBV5-4 CASSRGGGTDTQYF TGTGCCAGCAGCCGGGGGGGTGGCACAGATACGCAGTATTTT
TRBD2 TRBJ2-1 NA TRBV30 CAWRFGQGGYNEQFF TGTGCCTGGAGGTTCGGCCAGGGAGGGTACAATGAGCAGTTCTTC
NA TRBJ1-1 once TRBV7-3 CASSVQGGNTEAFF TGTGCCAGCAGCGTACAGGGCGGGAACACTGAAGCTTTCTTT
NA TRBJ2-7 NA TRBV4-2 CASSQETTTVYEQYF TGTGCCAGCAGCCAAGAGACGACTACGGTCTACGAGCAGTACTTC
TRBD1 TRBJ1-2 NA TRBV5-1 CASSSLTRTGESGYTF TGCGCCAGCAGCTCCCTGACTCGGACAGGGGAGAGTGGCTACACCTTC
NA TRBJ2-3 NA TRBV5-6 CASSLVTDTQYF TGTGCCAGCAGCTTAGTCACAGATACGCAGTATTTT
NA TRBJ2-3 NA TRBV7-2 CASSLPPPGAGDTQYF TGTGCCAGCTCTCTCCCCCCCCCGGGGGCGGGAGATACGCAGTATTTT
NA TRBJ1-2 NA TRBV4-1 CASSQEMGMSYGYTF TGCGCCAGCAGCCAAGAGATGGGGATGAGCTATGGCTACACCTTC
NA TRBJ1-2 NA TRBV7-2 CASSLSGTPIYGYTF TGTGCCAGCAGCTTAAGCGGGACACCTATCTATGGCTACACCTTC
NA TRBJ2-1 NA TRBV19 CASSMSQSTYNEQFF TGTGCCAGTAGTATGTCGCAGTCCACCTACAATGAGCAGTTCTTC
TRBD2 TRBJ2-3 NA TRBV28 CASKAGGRETQYF TGTGCCAGCAAGGCGGGGGGTCGTGAAACGCAGTATTTT
NA TRBJ1-4 NA TRBV6-5 CASSYLTGYDEKLFF TGTGCCAGCAGTTACTTGACAGGATACGATGAAAAACTGTTTTTT
NA TRBJ1-2 NA TRBV29-1 CSVVEGIGDGYTF TGCAGCGTTGTGGAAGGGATAGGTGATGGCTACACCTTC
NA TRBJ1-1 NA TRBV27 CASSGGRVNTEAFF TGTGCCAGCAGTGGGGGACGGGTGAACACTGAAGCTTTCTTT
NA TRBJ2-3 NA TRBV14 CASSRRDTQYF TGTGCCAGCAGCAGGCGGGATACGCAGTATTTT